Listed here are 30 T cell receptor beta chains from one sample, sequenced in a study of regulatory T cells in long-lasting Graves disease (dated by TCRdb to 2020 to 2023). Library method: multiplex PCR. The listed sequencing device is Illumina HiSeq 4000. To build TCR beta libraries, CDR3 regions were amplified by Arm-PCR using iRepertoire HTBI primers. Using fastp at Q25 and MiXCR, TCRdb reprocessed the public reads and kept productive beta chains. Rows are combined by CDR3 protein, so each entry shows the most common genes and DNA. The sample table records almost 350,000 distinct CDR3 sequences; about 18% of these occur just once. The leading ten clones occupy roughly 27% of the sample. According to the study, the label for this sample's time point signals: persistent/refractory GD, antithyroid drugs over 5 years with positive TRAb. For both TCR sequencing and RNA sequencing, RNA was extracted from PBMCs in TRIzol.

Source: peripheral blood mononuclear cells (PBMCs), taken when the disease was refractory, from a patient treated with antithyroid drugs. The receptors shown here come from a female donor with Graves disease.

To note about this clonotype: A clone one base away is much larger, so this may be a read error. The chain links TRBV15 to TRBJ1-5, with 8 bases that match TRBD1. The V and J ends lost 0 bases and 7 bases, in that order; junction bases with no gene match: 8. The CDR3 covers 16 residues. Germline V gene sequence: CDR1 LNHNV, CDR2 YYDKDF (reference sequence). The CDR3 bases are TGTGCCACCAGCAGAGATGGCCAGGGGGCTTGGCAGCCCCAGCATTTT. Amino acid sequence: CATSRDGQGAWQPQHF.

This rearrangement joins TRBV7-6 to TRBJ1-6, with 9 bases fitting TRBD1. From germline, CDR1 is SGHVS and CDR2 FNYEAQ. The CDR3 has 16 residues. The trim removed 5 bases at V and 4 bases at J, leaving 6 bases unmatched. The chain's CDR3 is CASSLGQGSYNSPLHF. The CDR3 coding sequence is TGTGCCAGCAGCCTAGGACAGGGGTCGTATAATTCACCCCTCCACTTT.

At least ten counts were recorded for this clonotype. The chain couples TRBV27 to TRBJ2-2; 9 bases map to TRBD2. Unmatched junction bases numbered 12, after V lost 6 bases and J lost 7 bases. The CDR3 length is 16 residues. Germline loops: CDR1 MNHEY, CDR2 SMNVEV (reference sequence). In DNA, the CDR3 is TGTGCCAGCAGCCGCCCTAGCGGGATTCAGGGCGGGGAGCTGTTTTTT. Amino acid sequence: CASSRPSGIQGGELFF.

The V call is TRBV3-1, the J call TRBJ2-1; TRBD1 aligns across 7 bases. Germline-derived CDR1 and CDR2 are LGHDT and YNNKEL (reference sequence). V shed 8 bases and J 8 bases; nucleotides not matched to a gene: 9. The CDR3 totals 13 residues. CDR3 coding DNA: TGTGCCAGCGCGCCCGACAGGGTCCATGAGCAGTTCTTC. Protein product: CASAPDRVHEQFF.

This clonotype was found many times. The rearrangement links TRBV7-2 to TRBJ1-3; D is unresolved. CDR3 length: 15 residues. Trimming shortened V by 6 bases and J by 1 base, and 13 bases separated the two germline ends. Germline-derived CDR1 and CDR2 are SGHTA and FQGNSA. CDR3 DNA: TGTGCCAGCAGGCCCCAGCGGGGATCTGGAAACACCATATATTTT. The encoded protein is CASRPQRGSGNTIYF.

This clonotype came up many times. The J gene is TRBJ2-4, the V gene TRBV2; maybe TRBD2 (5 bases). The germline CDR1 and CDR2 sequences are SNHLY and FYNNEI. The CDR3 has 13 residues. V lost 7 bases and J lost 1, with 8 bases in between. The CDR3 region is CASTGMAKNIQYF. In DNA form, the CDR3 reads TGTGCCAGCACCGGGATGGCCAAAAACATTCAGTACTTC.

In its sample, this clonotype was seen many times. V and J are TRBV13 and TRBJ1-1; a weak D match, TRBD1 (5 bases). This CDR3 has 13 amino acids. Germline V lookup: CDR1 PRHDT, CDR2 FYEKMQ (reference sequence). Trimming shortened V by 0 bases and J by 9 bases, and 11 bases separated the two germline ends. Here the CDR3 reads CASSLGDKLKAFF. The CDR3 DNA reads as TGTGCCAGCAGCTTAGGGGACAAGTTAAAAGCTTTCTTT.

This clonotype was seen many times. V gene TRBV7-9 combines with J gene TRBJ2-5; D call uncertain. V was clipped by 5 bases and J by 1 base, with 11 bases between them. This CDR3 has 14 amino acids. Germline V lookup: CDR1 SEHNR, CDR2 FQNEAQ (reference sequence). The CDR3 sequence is CASSPTLGQETQYF. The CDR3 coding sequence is TGTGCCAGCAGCCCCACCTTAGGCCAAGAGACCCAGTACTTC. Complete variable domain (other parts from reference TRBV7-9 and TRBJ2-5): DTGVSQNPRHKITKRGQNVTFRCDPISEHNRLYWYRQTLGQGPEFLTYFQNEAQLEKSRLLSDRFSAERPKGSFSTLEIQRTEQGDSAMYLCASSPTLGQETQYFGPGTRLLVL.

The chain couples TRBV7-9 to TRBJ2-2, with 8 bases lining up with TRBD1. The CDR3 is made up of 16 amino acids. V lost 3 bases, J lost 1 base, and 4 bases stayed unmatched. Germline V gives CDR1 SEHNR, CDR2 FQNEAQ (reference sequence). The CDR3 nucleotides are TGTGCCAGCAGCTTCGGGGACAGGCTGAACACCGGGGAGCTGTTTTTT. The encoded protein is CASSFGDRLNTGELFF.

In DNA, the CDR3 is TGTGCCAGCGGAGATCCTGCGGGCGGCTACACCTTC. It is translated as CASGDPAGGYTF. The genes are TRBV6-2 or TRBV6-3 and TRBJ1-2; the D is unclear. The V end lost 8 bases, the J end lost 8 bases, and 15 bases lay between the germline ends. The CDR3 consists of 12 residues. Germline V lookup: CDR1 MNHEY, CDR2 SVGEGT.

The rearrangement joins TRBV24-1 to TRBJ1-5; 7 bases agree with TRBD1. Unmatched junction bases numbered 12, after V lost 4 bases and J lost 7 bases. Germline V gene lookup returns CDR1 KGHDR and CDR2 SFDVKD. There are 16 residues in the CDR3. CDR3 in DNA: TGTGCCACCAGTGACCAGGGGGGCCCGGGAGAGCAGCCCCAGCATTTT. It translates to CATSDQGGPGEQPQHF.

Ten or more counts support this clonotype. CDR3 in DNA: TGTGCCAGCAGTTACAGAAAGTGGTCGTATGGCTACACCTTC. Translation: CASSYRKWSYGYTF. This rearrangement joins TRBV6-5 to TRBJ1-2; the D is unclear. With 2 bases removed from V and 5 bases from J, the gap between germline ends came to 12 bases. Germline CDR1 is MNHEY and CDR2 is SVGAGI. CDR3 length equals 14 residues.

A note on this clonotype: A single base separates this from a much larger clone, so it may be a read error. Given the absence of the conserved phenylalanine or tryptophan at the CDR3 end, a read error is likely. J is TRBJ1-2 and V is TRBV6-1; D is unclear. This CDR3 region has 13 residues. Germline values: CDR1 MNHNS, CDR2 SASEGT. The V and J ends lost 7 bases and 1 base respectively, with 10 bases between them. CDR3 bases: TGTGCCAGCACTCAAGGGATTAACTATGGCTACACCTCC. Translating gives CASTQGINYGYTS.

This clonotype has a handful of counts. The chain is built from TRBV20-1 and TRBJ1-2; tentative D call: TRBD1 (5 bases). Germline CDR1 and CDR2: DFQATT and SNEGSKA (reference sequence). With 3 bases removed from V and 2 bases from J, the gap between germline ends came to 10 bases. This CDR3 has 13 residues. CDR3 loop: CSARGRRNYGYTF. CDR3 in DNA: TGCAGTGCTAGGGGGCGACGGAACTATGGCTACACCTTC.

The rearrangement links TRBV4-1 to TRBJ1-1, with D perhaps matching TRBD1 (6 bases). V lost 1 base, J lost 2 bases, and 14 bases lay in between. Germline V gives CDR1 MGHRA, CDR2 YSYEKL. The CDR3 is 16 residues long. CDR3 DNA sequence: TGCGCCAGCAGCCAAGGTAGAGGGGGGGACAACACTGAAGCTTTCTTT. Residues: CASSQGRGGDNTEAFF.

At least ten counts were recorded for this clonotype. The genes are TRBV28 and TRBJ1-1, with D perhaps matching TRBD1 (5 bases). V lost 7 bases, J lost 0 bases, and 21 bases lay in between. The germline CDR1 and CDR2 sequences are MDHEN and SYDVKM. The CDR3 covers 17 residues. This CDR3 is CASIRESFPLMNTEAFF. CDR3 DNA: TGTGCCAGCATCAGGGAAAGCTTTCCCCTAATGAACACTGAAGCTTTCTTT.

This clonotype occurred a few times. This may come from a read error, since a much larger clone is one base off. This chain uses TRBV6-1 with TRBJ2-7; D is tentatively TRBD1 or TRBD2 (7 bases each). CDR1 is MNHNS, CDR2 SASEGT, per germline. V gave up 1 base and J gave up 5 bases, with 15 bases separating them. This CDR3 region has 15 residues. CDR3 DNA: TGTGCCAGCAGTGAAGAACCAGGGGGGGTAGACGAGCAGTACTTC. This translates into CASSEEPGGVDEQYF.

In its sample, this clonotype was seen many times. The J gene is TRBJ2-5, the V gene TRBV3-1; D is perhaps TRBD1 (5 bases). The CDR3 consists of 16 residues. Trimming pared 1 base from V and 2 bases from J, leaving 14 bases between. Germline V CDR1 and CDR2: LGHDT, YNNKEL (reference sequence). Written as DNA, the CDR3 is TGTGCCAGCAGCCAAGTCACCACAGGACGGCAAGAGACCCAGTACTTC. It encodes CASSQVTTGRQETQYF.

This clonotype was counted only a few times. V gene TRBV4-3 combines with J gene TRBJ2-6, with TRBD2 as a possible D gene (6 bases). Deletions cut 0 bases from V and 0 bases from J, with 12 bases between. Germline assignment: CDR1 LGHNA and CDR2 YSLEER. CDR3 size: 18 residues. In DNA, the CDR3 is TGCGCCAGCAGCCAAGATTTGGGGGGAACCTCTGGGGCCAACGTCCTGACTTTC. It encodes CASSQDLGGTSGANVLTF.

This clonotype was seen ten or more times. The CDR3, as DNA: TGTGCCAGCAGCCCGCAGACAGGGGCCTACGAGCAGTACTTC. As protein: CASSPQTGAYEQYF. The chain employs TRBV12-3 or TRBV12-4 and TRBJ2-7; 8 nucleotides agree with TRBD1. Trimming cost V 6 bases and J 2 bases; bases outside gene matches: 6. The CDR3 is 14 amino acids.

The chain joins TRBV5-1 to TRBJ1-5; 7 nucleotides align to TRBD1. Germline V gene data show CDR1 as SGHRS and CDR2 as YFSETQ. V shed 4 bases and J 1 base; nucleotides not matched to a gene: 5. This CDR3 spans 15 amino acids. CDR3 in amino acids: CASSPGTESNQPQHF. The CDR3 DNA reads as TGCGCCAGCAGCCCCGGGACAGAGAGCAATCAGCCCCAGCATTTT.

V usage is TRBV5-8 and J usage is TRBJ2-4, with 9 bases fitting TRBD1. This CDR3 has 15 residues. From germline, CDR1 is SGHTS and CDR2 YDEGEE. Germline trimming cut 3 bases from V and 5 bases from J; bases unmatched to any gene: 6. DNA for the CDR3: TGTGCCAGCAGCTCCACAGGGGGCGTCGAAAACATTCAGTACTTC. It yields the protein CASSSTGGVENIQYF.

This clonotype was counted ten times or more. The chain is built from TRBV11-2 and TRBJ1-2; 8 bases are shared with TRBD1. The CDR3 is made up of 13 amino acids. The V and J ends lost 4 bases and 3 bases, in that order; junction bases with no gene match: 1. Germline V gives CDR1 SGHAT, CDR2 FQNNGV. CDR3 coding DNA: TGTGCCAGCAGCTCAGGGGGCTACTATGGCTACACCTTC. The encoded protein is CASSSGGYYGYTF. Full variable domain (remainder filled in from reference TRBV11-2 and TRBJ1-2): EAGVAQSPRYKIIEKRQSVAFWCNPISGHATLYWYQQILGQGPKLLIQFQNNGVVDDSQLPKDRFSAERLKGVDSTLKIQPAKLEDSAVYLCASSSGGYYGYTFGSGTRLTVV.

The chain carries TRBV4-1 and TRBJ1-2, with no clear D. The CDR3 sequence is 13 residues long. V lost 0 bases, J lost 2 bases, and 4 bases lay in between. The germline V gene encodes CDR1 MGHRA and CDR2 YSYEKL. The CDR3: CASSQEQNYGYTF. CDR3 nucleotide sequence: TGCGCCAGCAGCCAAGAACAGAACTATGGCTACACCTTC.

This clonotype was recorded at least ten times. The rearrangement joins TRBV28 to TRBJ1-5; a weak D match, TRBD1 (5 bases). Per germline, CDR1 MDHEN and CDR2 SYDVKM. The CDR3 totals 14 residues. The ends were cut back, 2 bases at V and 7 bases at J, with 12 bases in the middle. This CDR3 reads CASSLMGKGQPQHF. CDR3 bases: TGTGCCAGCAGTTTAATGGGCAAGGGGCAGCCCCAGCATTTT.

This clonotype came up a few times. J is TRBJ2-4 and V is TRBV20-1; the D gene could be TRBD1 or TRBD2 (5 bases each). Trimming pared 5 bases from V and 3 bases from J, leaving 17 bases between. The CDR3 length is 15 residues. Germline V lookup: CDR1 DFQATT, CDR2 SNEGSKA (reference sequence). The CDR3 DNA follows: TGCAGTGCTCTCCTTTGGGGGTGGGGCAAAAACATTCAGTACTTC. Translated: CSALLWGWGKNIQYF.

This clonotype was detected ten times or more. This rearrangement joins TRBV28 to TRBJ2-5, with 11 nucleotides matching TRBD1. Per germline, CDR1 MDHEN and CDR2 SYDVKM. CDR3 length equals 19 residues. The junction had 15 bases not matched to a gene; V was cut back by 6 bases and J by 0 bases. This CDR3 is CASSNRDRGARGYQETQYF. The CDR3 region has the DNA TGTGCCAGCAGCAACCGGGACAGGGGGGCGAGGGGGTACCAAGAGACCCAGTACTTC.

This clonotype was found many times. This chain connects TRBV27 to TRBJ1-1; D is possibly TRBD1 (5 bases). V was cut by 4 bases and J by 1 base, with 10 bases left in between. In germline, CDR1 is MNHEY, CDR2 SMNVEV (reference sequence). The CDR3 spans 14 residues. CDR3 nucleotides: TGTGCCAGCAGTTCGCCGCAGGGGAACACTGAAGCTTTCTTT. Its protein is CASSSPQGNTEAFF.

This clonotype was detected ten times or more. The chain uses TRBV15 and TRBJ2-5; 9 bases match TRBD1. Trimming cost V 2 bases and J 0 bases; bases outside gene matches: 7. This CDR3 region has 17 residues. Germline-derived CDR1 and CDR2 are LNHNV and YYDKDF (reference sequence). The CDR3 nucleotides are TGTGCCACCAGCAGACCCCGACAGGGGGGGAACCAAGAGACCCAGTACTTC. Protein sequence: CATSRPRQGGNQETQYF.

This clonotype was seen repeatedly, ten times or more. The CDR3 loop is CASSYGTPGGEQFF. CDR3 in DNA: TGTGCCAGCAGTTACGGGACACCGGGGGGTGAGCAGTTCTTC. The chain combines TRBV6-5 with TRBJ2-1; D is perhaps TRBD2 (7 bases). Germline lookup yields CDR1 MNHEY and CDR2 SVGAGI. The CDR3 extends over 14 amino acids. Trimming took off 2 bases at V and 9 bases at J, with 14 bases between the two ends.